The rows below give T cell receptor beta chains drawn from one sample of a study of T cells after yellow fever vaccination. TCRdb passed the 5' RACE reads through MiXCR, listing each CDR3 protein once. This table has about 350,000 distinct CDR3 sequences, 12% appearing once. This material consisted of CD4+ T cells sorted from PBMCs, taken 15 days after the yellow fever booster vaccination. These receptors were obtained from a man aged 18 to 30 who received the YFV17D yellow fever vaccine. Both conserved end residues are part of each CDR3. The D gene is left open where the match is weak. The listing skips clone size in some rows; elsewhere it reads once, few, many or a size class.

j_gene: TRBJ1-4
v_gene: TRBV6-6
d_gene: .
abundance: .
CDR3nt: TGTGCCAGCAGTTACGGATCCCGACTATCATCTAATGAAAAACTGTTTTTT
CDR3aa: CASSYGSRLSSNEKLFF

j_gene: TRBJ2-5
v_gene: TRBV5-1
d_gene: .
abundance: few
CDR3nt: TGCGCCAGCAGCTCGGAGGCCCCGGGGACCCAGTACTTC
CDR3aa: CASSSEAPGTQYF

j_gene: TRBJ1-5
v_gene: TRBV7-9
d_gene: .
abundance: many
CDR3nt: TGTGCCAGCAGCTTAGGTCAGGGTGGCGAGATGCCCCAGCATTTT
CDR3aa: CASSLGQGGEMPQHF

j_gene: TRBJ1-3
v_gene: TRBV27
d_gene: .
abundance: few
CDR3nt: TGTGCCAGCAGTTTAACGATTGGAAACACCATATATTTT
CDR3aa: CASSLTIGNTIYF

j_gene: TRBJ1-5
v_gene: TRBV27
d_gene: .
abundance: .
CDR3nt: TGTGCCAGCAACCCAAAGGCAGGGGTCCGCCAGCCCCAGCATTTT
CDR3aa: CASNPKAGVRQPQHF

j_gene: TRBJ2-2
v_gene: TRBV20-1
d_gene: .
abundance: few
CDR3nt: TGCAGTGCTAGACGGACAACGAACACCGGGGAGCTGTTTTTT
CDR3aa: CSARRTTNTGELFF

j_gene: TRBJ1-1
v_gene: TRBV2
d_gene: .
abundance: .
CDR3nt: TGTGCCAGCGGCAGGGATCGGACTGAAGCTTTCTTT
CDR3aa: CASGRDRTEAFF

j_gene: TRBJ2-1
v_gene: TRBV10-2
d_gene: TRBD1
abundance: few
CDR3nt: TGCGCCAGCAGTGAGTCCTTGGACAGGGTTATCCACAATGAGCAGTTCTTC
CDR3aa: CASSESLDRVIHNEQFF

j_gene: TRBJ2-3
v_gene: TRBV20-1
d_gene: .
abundance: .
CDR3nt: TGCAGTGCTAGAGACCCCCACGTTGGATCCGGGCGGGATACGCAGTATTTT
CDR3aa: CSARDPHVGSGRDTQYF

j_gene: TRBJ2-7
v_gene: TRBV7-2
d_gene: .
abundance: few
CDR3nt: TGTGCCAGCAGCTTAATGGGTGCGGGCGAGCAGTACTTC
CDR3aa: CASSLMGAGEQYF

j_gene: TRBJ2-2
v_gene: TRBV7-9
d_gene: TRBD2
abundance: few
CDR3nt: TGTGCCAGCAGCCACCCTAGCGGGGGGGCCTCCGGGGAGCTGTTTTTT
CDR3aa: CASSHPSGGASGELFF

j_gene: TRBJ2-5
v_gene: TRBV12-3/TRBV12-4
d_gene: TRBD2
abundance: .
CDR3nt: TGTGCCAGCAGTTCAGGGGACCGTAGCGGGGGGGCCTTAGAGACCCAGTACTTC
CDR3aa: CASSSGDRSGGALETQYF

j_gene: TRBJ2-7
v_gene: TRBV7-9
d_gene: .
abundance: few
CDR3nt: TGTGCCAGCAGATCCTTGGAGCTATACGAGCAGTACTTC
CDR3aa: CASRSLELYEQYF

j_gene: TRBJ2-4
v_gene: TRBV6-5
d_gene: .
abundance: .
CDR3nt: TGTGCCAGCAGGGAAATTGTGGCTAAAAACATTCAGTACTTC
CDR3aa: CASREIVAKNIQYF

j_gene: TRBJ2-5
v_gene: TRBV29-1
d_gene: TRBD2
abundance: .
CDR3nt: TGCAGCGTTGGACTAGCGGGGGGAGAGACCCAGTACTTC
CDR3aa: CSVGLAGGETQYF

j_gene: TRBJ1-6
v_gene: TRBV29-1
d_gene: .
abundance: many
CDR3nt: TGCAGCGCCCGAAGGGGGTATAATTCACCCCTCCACTTT
CDR3aa: CSARRGYNSPLHF

j_gene: TRBJ2-5
v_gene: TRBV4-3
d_gene: TRBD2
abundance: .
CDR3nt: TGCGCCAGCAGCCAAGGGTCCGGGACTAACTTGGAGACCCAGTACTTC
CDR3aa: CASSQGSGTNLETQYF

j_gene: TRBJ2-2
v_gene: TRBV7-9
d_gene: TRBD1
abundance: .
CDR3nt: TGTGCCAACTCGAAACCGGGACAGGGGACCGGGGAGCTGTTTTTT
CDR3aa: CANSKPGQGTGELFF

j_gene: TRBJ1-1
v_gene: TRBV6-5
d_gene: TRBD1
abundance: .
CDR3nt: TGTGCCAGCTTGAGGGAACAGGGGGCTAGGACTGAAGCTTTCTTT
CDR3aa: CASLREQGARTEAFF

j_gene: TRBJ1-5
v_gene: TRBV7-2
d_gene: .
abundance: few
CDR3nt: TGTGCCAGCAGCTTAGTTGGGCAGACCCTGGAGCATTTT
CDR3aa: CASSLVGQTLEHF

j_gene: TRBJ1-1
v_gene: TRBV11-2
d_gene: .
abundance: many
CDR3nt: TGTGCCAGCAGACCATTGGACAGTTGGAACACTGAAGCTTTCTTT
CDR3aa: CASRPLDSWNTEAFF

j_gene: TRBJ1-6
v_gene: TRBV5-6
d_gene: TRBD1
abundance: .
CDR3nt: TGTGCCAGCAGCTTACCCGGGACAGCAGATCCCCTCCACTTT
CDR3aa: CASSLPGTADPLHF

j_gene: TRBJ2-2
v_gene: TRBV7-3
d_gene: .
abundance: many
CDR3nt: TGTGCCAGCAGCTTAATGGGGCGTAACACCGGGGAGCTGTTTTTT
CDR3aa: CASSLMGRNTGELFF

j_gene: TRBJ2-1
v_gene: TRBV12-3/TRBV12-4
d_gene: .
abundance: .
CDR3nt: TGTGCCAGCAGTTTACGACAGGCGGGGAATGAGCAGTTCTTC
CDR3aa: CASSLRQAGNEQFF

j_gene: TRBJ2-3
v_gene: TRBV6-5
d_gene: .
abundance: .
CDR3nt: TGTGCCAGCAGCCCCAGGGCGATTAGCACAGATACGCAGTATTTT
CDR3aa: CASSPRAISTDTQYF

j_gene: TRBJ1-2
v_gene: TRBV27
d_gene: TRBD1
abundance: few
CDR3nt: TGTGCCAGCAGTACATTTACAGGGGTCTCGGACGGCTACACCTTC
CDR3aa: CASSTFTGVSDGYTF

j_gene: TRBJ1-1
v_gene: TRBV5-1
d_gene: .
abundance: .
CDR3nt: TGCGCCAGCAGCATAGGACATCTGAACACTGAAGCTTTCTTT
CDR3aa: CASSIGHLNTEAFF

j_gene: TRBJ2-1
v_gene: TRBV9
d_gene: .
abundance: .
CDR3nt: TGTGCCAGCAGCGTAGGTGGGGGGGCTGGCTCCTACAATGAGCAGTTCTTC
CDR3aa: CASSVGGGAGSYNEQFF

j_gene: TRBJ2-3
v_gene: TRBV11-1
d_gene: .
abundance: few
CDR3nt: TGTGCCAGCAGCGAAGGGGTTCAGCGTCTAAGGATTACGCAGTATTTT
CDR3aa: CASSEGVQRLRITQYF

j_gene: TRBJ2-7
v_gene: TRBV7-8
d_gene: TRBD2
abundance: few
CDR3nt: TGTGCCAGCAGCAGTGAAGCGGGGGGCCGCTACGAGCAGTACTTC
CDR3aa: CASSSEAGGRYEQYF

j_gene: TRBJ2-1
v_gene: TRBV7-2
d_gene: .
abundance: .
CDR3nt: TGTGCCAGCAGCCTCCAGAGGGAGTCCGATGAGCAGTTCTTC
CDR3aa: CASSLQRESDEQFF

j_gene: TRBJ2-5
v_gene: TRBV9
d_gene: .
abundance: few
CDR3nt: TGTGCCAGCAGCGTGCAGGACGGGGGGCGAGAGACCCAGTACTTC
CDR3aa: CASSVQDGGRETQYF

j_gene: TRBJ2-1
v_gene: TRBV11-2
d_gene: .
abundance: .
CDR3nt: TGTGCCAGCAGTTCAAGGGGTGTCAGCCATGAGCAGTTCTTC
CDR3aa: CASSSRGVSHEQFF

j_gene: TRBJ1-6
v_gene: TRBV9
d_gene: TRBD1
abundance: few
CDR3nt: TGTGCCAGCAGCGTAGCTACAGGGGGCTTTAATTCACCCCTCCACTTT
CDR3aa: CASSVATGGFNSPLHF

j_gene: TRBJ2-1
v_gene: TRBV12-3/TRBV12-4
d_gene: .
abundance: many
CDR3nt: TGTGCCAGCAGTTTCTGGGACCCCGACAATGAGCAGTTCTTC
CDR3aa: CASSFWDPDNEQFF

j_gene: TRBJ2-3
v_gene: TRBV12-3/TRBV12-4
d_gene: TRBD2
abundance: .
CDR3nt: TGTGCCAGCAGTTCCCAGCGGGGGAGGTTGGATACGCAGTATTTT
CDR3aa: CASSSQRGRLDTQYF

j_gene: TRBJ1-5
v_gene: TRBV6-2/TRBV6-3
d_gene: .
abundance: .
CDR3nt: TGTGCCAGCAGGCCGAGCAATCAGCCCCAGCATTTT
CDR3aa: CASRPSNQPQHF

j_gene: TRBJ1-4
v_gene: TRBV27
d_gene: .
abundance: .
CDR3nt: TGTGCCAGCAGTTTATCGACCCGGGGGAGCGAAAAACTGTTTTTT
CDR3aa: CASSLSTRGSEKLFF

j_gene: TRBJ2-2
v_gene: TRBV4-3
d_gene: TRBD2
abundance: few
CDR3nt: TGCGCCAGCAGCCAAGACCACGGCGGGGGGGTGTCCGGGGAGCTGTTTTTT
CDR3aa: CASSQDHGGGVSGELFF

j_gene: TRBJ2-3
v_gene: TRBV5-1
d_gene: TRBD2
abundance: few
CDR3nt: TGCGCCAGCAGCCCCTTAGCGGGGGCAAGCACAGATACGCAGTATTTT
CDR3aa: CASSPLAGASTDTQYF

j_gene: TRBJ2-1
v_gene: TRBV5-1
d_gene: .
abundance: few
CDR3nt: TGCGCCAGCAGCGGTGGGACGCCCTACAATGAGCAGTTCTTC
CDR3aa: CASSGGTPYNEQFF

j_gene: TRBJ2-2
v_gene: TRBV7-6
d_gene: .
abundance: few
CDR3nt: TGTGCCAGCAGCTCCGTCGGGGGAGCCGGGGAGCTGTTTTTT
CDR3aa: CASSSVGGAGELFF

j_gene: TRBJ2-2
v_gene: TRBV4-3
d_gene: TRBD1
abundance: few
CDR3nt: TGCGCCAGCAGGACAGGGGTGGTAAAAACCGGGGAGCTGTTTTTT
CDR3aa: CASRTGVVKTGELFF

j_gene: TRBJ2-7
v_gene: TRBV20-1
d_gene: .
abundance: .
CDR3nt: TGCAGTGCTAGGCCGGACAACTCCTACGAGCAGTACTTC
CDR3aa: CSARPDNSYEQYF

j_gene: TRBJ1-1
v_gene: TRBV7-8
d_gene: .
abundance: .
CDR3nt: TGTGCCAGCAGCCCGCGTAGGGCCGGCGCGACGAACACTGAAGCTTTCTTT
CDR3aa: CASSPRRAGATNTEAFF

j_gene: TRBJ2-5
v_gene: TRBV5-5
d_gene: .
abundance: few
CDR3nt: TGTGCCAGCAGCTCCATCCCAGGGTACGCAGAGACCCAGTACTTC
CDR3aa: CASSSIPGYAETQYF

j_gene: TRBJ2-1
v_gene: TRBV7-2
d_gene: TRBD2
abundance: .
CDR3nt: TGTGCCAGCAGCTTAGATGGGACTAGCCTCCAGTTCTTC
CDR3aa: CASSLDGTSLQFF

j_gene: TRBJ2-7
v_gene: TRBV7-2
d_gene: .
abundance: .
CDR3nt: TGTGCCAGCAGCTTAGCGCTCCAGTACGAGCAGTACTTC
CDR3aa: CASSLALQYEQYF

j_gene: TRBJ2-1
v_gene: TRBV7-2
d_gene: .
abundance: many
CDR3nt: TGTGCCAGCAGTCCGATTTCCTACAATGAGCAGTTCTTC
CDR3aa: CASSPISYNEQFF

j_gene: TRBJ1-5
v_gene: TRBV7-2
d_gene: .
abundance: few
CDR3nt: TGTGCCAGCAGCCCGGGACATCAGCCCCAGCATTTT
CDR3aa: CASSPGHQPQHF

j_gene: TRBJ1-3
v_gene: TRBV12-3/TRBV12-4
d_gene: .
abundance: few
CDR3nt: TGTGCCAGCAGCCCCCGGACCCACGGGAGAAACACCATATATTTT
CDR3aa: CASSPRTHGRNTIYF